This T cell receptor beta chain was recovered during a study of blood T cell repertoires in COVID-19 (dated by TCRdb to the early 2020s). Describing the broader study: Samples covering the acute and convalescent phases of COVID-19 were provided by collaborators in the United States, Italy and Spain. The material from the prospective study consisted of cDNA or gDNA derived from T cells, B-cell-depleted T cells, or PBMCs. Subjects who had been exposed to COVID-19, were actively infected with it, or had recovered from it provided the deeply sampled blood TCRbeta repertoires that made up the dataset. A freely available public database, intended as a resource for researchers studying the immune response to SARS-CoV-2, is where the repertoires were released. The samples were drawn from two sources: the first 160 participants of the ongoing ImmuneRACE study, and 1,254 subjects contributed by 6 global collaborators. Sample metadata almost always included a de-identified subject ID, COVID-19 status, age in years and sex. Where available, HLA class I and class II types were taken from metadata supplied by the sample provider and were not determined by assay-based typing. Results and caveats for the whole study, not just this receptor: Clinical and demographic metadata were provided uncurated, with the amount varying by source and participant.

For this clone: Its antigen is not yet known. Base qualities were left out, and no much larger clone turns up one base away.

Participants in the prospective study were enrolled through a virtual design, were aged roughly 18 to 90 years, and lived in approximately 24 United States geographic areas. In the prospective study, cohorts were assigned on the basis of participant-reported clinical history obtained from a screening survey and a study questionnaire. Exposed participants were defined as having been in contact with someone with a PCR-confirmed or clinician-diagnosed COVID-19 case within 2 weeks of study entry. Mobile phlebotomists in the prospective study collected whole blood, serum and a nasopharyngeal or oropharyngeal swab from every participant. Additional blood draws and questionnaires over a 2-month period could optionally be provided by prospective study participants. Blood samples from the prospective study were shipped frozen or at room temperature prior to DNA extraction. TCRbeta CDR3 regions were amplified from genomic DNA by means of the immunoSEQ Assay, a bias-controlled multiplex PCR. The authors processed their data as follows. Within the assay, amplification of reference gene primers was used to estimate how many nucleated cells each sample contained. To quantify the absolute abundance of each unique TCRbeta CDR3 rearrangement, sequence reads were collapsed and filtered. For each sample, productive Simpson clonality was calculated as the square root of Simpson's diversity index over productive rearrangements. TCRdb took over this immuneACCESS table, retaining in-frame rearrangements with V and J assigned. Such tables are incomplete; in checked studies, under half of the missing clones stem from an unresolved V gene, and the remainder is unexplained. That table furnishes V, J and clone size, whereas the DNA furnished D and trimming. In all, the sample holds 200,000 to 250,000 clones, and about 87% of those were seen once. The ten largest clones capture roughly 3.7% of the sample.

Via the germline V gene, CDR1 is MNHEY and CDR2 SVGAGI. V is clipped by 1 base and J by 0 bases, and the sequence between their germline boundaries is 7 bases long. Including the terminal cysteine and phenylalanine, the CDR3 comprises 16 residues. Of the read, only the CDR3 DNA is kept; its 48 bases are in frame from base 1. This sequence was found in a woman in her 30s who had been exposed to COVID-19. What was sequenced was PBMCs or T cells enriched from blood (not recorded which). Recombination linked TRBV6-5 to TRBJ1-6; too little of a D gene remains to name it. The CDR3 region has the sequence CASSYFLSSYNSPLHF. Read as DNA, the sequence is TGTGCCAGCAGTTACTTTCTTAGCTCCTATAATTCACCCCTCCACTTT.